This T cell receptor beta chain emerged from a study of Tregs in tolerant kidney transplant recipients. Study-level findings and limits: This study did not directly address biological reproducibility.

Sequenced by immunoSEQ multiplex PCR; TCRdb stores in-frame clones only, minus some. The sample contains roughly 50,000 clones, approximately 89% of which appear only once. Concerning this clone: Antigen unknown.

Mixed chimerism was transient after nonmyeloablative marrow transplants from related graft donors. CDR1 and CDR2 (germline): LNHDA, SQIVND (reference sequence). V trimming: 10 bases; J trimming: 4 bases; junction bases outside the gene matches: 6. This CDR3 region has 12 residues. The chain couples TRBV19 to TRBJ1-2, with 7 bases matching TRBD1. The sample was CD8+ T cells from blood (PBMCs), taken 12 months after the transplant. The source of this sequence is a human patient who received a combined kidney and bone marrow transplant. Some of the T cells might come from the graft donor. The CDR3: CATTGMVYGYTF. The CDR3 nucleotides are TGTGCCACGACAGGGATGGTCTATGGCTACACCTTC.